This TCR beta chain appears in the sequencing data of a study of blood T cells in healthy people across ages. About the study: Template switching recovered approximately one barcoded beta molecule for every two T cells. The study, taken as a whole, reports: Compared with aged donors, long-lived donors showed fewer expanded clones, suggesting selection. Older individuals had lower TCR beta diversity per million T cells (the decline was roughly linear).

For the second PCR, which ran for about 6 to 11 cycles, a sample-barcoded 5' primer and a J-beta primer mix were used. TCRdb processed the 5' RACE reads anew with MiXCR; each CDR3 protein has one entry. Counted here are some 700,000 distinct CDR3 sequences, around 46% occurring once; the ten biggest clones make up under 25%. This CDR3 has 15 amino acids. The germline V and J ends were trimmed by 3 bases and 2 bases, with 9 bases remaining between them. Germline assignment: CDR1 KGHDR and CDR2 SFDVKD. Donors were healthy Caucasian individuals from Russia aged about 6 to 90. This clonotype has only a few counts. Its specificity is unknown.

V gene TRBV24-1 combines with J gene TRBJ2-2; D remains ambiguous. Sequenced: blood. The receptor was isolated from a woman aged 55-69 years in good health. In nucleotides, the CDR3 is TGTGCCACCAGTGATGGCGCATCTAACACCGGGGAGCTGTTTTTT. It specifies CATSDGASNTGELFF.